The table lists the clone carrying this T cell receptor beta chain with a few counts. The same CDR3 can be traced to other DNA sequences in this sample. This sample was taken from a study of sequential checkpoint blockade in melanoma. V was clipped by 1 base and J by 0 bases; unmatched bases: 1. This CDR3 is built from 15 residues. The germline gives CDR1 MGHRA, CDR2 YSYEKL. The treatment: randomized to nivolumab then ipilimumab (arm A) or the reverse (arm B). Sorted cells were live CD3+CD8+, lacking CD19 and CD56, from PBMCs. TCRdb's table, derived via immunoSEQ multiplex PCR, lists solely in-frame clones and lacks some. The table includes some 6,000 clones, 50% to 70% detected once.

The chain couples TRBV4-1 to TRBJ2-7; 9 bases are shared with TRBD2. This TCR was recovered from a human donor with melanoma. Source: CD8+ T cells sorted from blood (inferred from file names), taken from a patient given nivolumab and ipilimumab in sequence. CDR3: CASSQASGVSYEQYF. The CDR3 coding sequence is TGCGCCAGCAGCCAAGCTAGCGGGGTCTCCTACGAGCAGTACTTC.